The 7 T cell receptor beta chains below come from one sample, sequenced in a study of CD8+ T cells in alopecia areata (dated by TCRdb to the late 2010s). Libraries were made using the immunoSEQ multiplex PCR assay. To provide template for TCR sequencing, every sample had RNA extracted and reverse transcribed into cDNA. TCRdb holds this immuneACCESS table with in-frame rearrangements only. Some clones are missing; in checked studies, unresolved V genes explain under half, and the rest has no known cause. Present in this sample are about 260,000 clones, about 62% of which were seen just once. The top ten hold roughly 0.88% of the sample. The treatment or condition tag for this specimen amounts to: oral pan-JAK inhibitor, 5-10 mg twice daily. Sequenced here: CD4+ T cells sorted from blood, sampled at week 52, from a patient treated with tofacitinib. The source is a human donor with alopecia areata.

This chain links TRBV6-1 with TRBJ2-3; D is uncertain. In germline, CDR1 is MNHNS, CDR2 SASEGT. Between the trimmed V and J ends, which lost 2 bases and 0 bases, there was a span of 9 bases. The CDR3 extends over 15 amino acids. CDR3 protein: CASSETITSTDTQYF. CDR3 nucleotides: TGTGCCAGCAGTGAAACCATCACTAGCACAGATACGCAGTATTTT.

This rearrangement joins TRBV29-1 to TRBJ2-7, with D perhaps matching TRBD1 or TRBD2 (6 bases each). V lost 4 bases to trimming and J lost 3 bases, with 16 bases between them. CDR3 size: 14 residues. Germline V gene sequence: CDR1 SQVTM, CDR2 ANQGSEA. The chain's CDR3 is CSVVGGTIYYEQYF. In DNA, the CDR3 is TGCAGCGTTGTAGGAGGGACAATCTACTACGAGCAGTACTTC.

CDR3 sequence: CSGRTGQGLMNGQPQHF. CDR3 nucleotides: TGCAGCGGCAGGACGGGACAGGGCCTTATGAACGGTCAGCCCCAGCATTTT. The chain links TRBV29-1 to TRBJ1-5, with 9 bases matching TRBD1. CDR3 length: 17 amino acids. Germline V lookup: CDR1 SQVTM, CDR2 ANQGSEA. The ends lost 7 bases at V and 6 bases at J; junction bases unmatched: 19.

This chain links TRBV29-1 with TRBJ2-5; TRBD2 aligns across 10 bases. From germline, CDR1 is SQVTM and CDR2 ANQGSEA. V shed 0 bases and J 5 bases; nucleotides not matched to a gene: 6. CDR3 length equals 15 residues. Here the CDR3 DNA reads TGCAGCGTTGAAGATCTGTCAGCGGGGGGGGAGACCCAGTACTTC. Translating gives CSVEDLSAGGETQYF. The complete variable domain, with remaining parts taken from reference TRBV29-1 and TRBJ2-5, reads SAVISQKPSRDICQRGTSLTIQCQVDSQVTMMFWYRQQPGQSLTLIATANQGSEATYESGFVIDKFPISRPNLTFSTLTVSNMSPEDSSIYLCSVEDLSAGGETQYFGPGTRLLVL.

The V gene is TRBV6-5, the J gene TRBJ2-1, with no clear D. The germline V gene has CDR1 MNHEY and CDR2 SVGAGI. The CDR3 contains 16 residues. The V and J ends lost 0 bases and 4 bases respectively, with 13 bases between them. The CDR3 sequence is CASSYSITAIYNEQFF. The CDR3 DNA reads TGTGCCAGCAGTTACTCGATTACAGCGATTTACAATGAGCAGTTCTTC.

The J gene is TRBJ2-3, the V gene TRBV9, with D uncertain. The CDR3 covers 16 residues. V was shortened by 3 bases and J by 0 bases, with 14 bases between the two germline ends. The germline gives CDR1 SGDLS, CDR2 YYNGEE. The CDR3 protein is CASSEPHDRSTDTQYF. The DNA of the CDR3 is TGTGCCAGCAGCGAACCGCATGACCGAAGCACAGATACGCAGTATTTT.

Here the CDR3 DNA reads TGCAGCGTTTCCCAGGGATTCCAAGAGACCCAGTACTTC. It encodes CSVSQGFQETQYF. V and J are TRBV29-1 and TRBJ2-5; weak D call: TRBD1 (5 bases). The V gene's germline CDR1 is SQVTM and CDR2 ANQGSEA. V lost 5 bases and J lost 1, with 11 bases in between. The CDR3 runs 13 residues. The full variable domain, in which reference TRBV29-1 and TRBJ2-5 provide the parts outside the CDR3, is SAVISQKPSRDICQRGTSLTIQCQVDSQVTMMFWYRQQPGQSLTLIATANQGSEATYESGFVIDKFPISRPNLTFSTLTVSNMSPEDSSIYLCSVSQGFQETQYFGPGTRLLVL.